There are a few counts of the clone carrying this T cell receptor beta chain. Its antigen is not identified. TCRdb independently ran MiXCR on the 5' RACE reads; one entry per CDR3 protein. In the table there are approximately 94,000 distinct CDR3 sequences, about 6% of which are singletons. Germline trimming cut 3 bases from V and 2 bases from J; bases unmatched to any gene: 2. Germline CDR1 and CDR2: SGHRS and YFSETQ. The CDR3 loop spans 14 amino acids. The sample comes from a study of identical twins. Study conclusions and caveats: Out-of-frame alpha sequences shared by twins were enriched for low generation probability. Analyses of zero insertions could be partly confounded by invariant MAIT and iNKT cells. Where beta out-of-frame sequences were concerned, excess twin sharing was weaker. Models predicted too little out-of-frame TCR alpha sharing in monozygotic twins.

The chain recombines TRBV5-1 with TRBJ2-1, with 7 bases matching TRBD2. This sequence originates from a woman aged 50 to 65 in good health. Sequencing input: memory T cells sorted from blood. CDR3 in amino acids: CASSWREPYNEQFF. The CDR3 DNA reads TGCGCCAGCAGCTGGCGGGAGCCCTACAATGAGCAGTTCTTC.